This TCR beta chain comes out of a study of cytomegalovirus exposure and HLA in healthy donors. The overall study: Among over 350 genotyped donors, around 82% fell in the Caucasian-associated ancestry cluster.

The V gene's germline CDR1 is SEHNR and CDR2 FQNEAQ (reference sequence). This CDR3 contains 14 residues. The V and J ends lost 1 base and 4 bases, in that order; junction bases with no gene match: 3. In the PCR, 60 Vbeta and 13 Jbeta primers were used. Here immunoSEQ multiplex PCR was the method, and the copy in TCRdb shows in-frame clones only, minus some. This sample has approximately 240,000 clones, with about 89% found just once. Overall study results and limits: Sequence variants that were highly shared formed a cluster that was likely a sequencing artifact. The authors later found HLA-associated TCR beta chains more clonally expanded than equally common others. In an earlier analysis, most TCR beta V segments were productive about 87% or about 30% of the time.

Comment on this clone: Its antigen is as yet unknown. Other DNA sequences in the same sample also yield this CDR3.

The source material was PBMCs. This TCR was sampled from a woman under 30 in good health and CMV-seronegative. This sequence joins TRBV7-9 and TRBJ2-7; 8 bases are shared with TRBD1. CDR3 sequence: CASSLVQGGYEQYF. The CDR3 bases are TGTGCCAGCAGCTTAGTACAGGGGGGTTACGAGCAGTACTTC. Filled out from reference TRBV7-9 and TRBJ2-7, the complete variable domain reads DTGVSQNPRHKITKRGQNVTFRCDPISEHNRLYWYRQTLGQGPEFLTYFQNEAQLEKSRLLSDRFSAERPKGSFSTLEIQRTEQGDSAMYLCASSLVQGGYEQYFGPGTRLTVT.